The T cell receptor beta chain described here comes from a study of OX40 agonist ivuxolimab in advanced cancers. For the study at large: Each dose-escalation patient presented with hepatocellular carcinoma, melanoma, renal cell or head and neck cancer.

V lost 0 bases and J lost 10, with 15 bases in between. This CDR3 comprises 14 residues. Germline V CDR1 and CDR2: LNHNV, YYDKDF (reference sequence). Assay used: immunoSEQ multiplex PCR; TCRdb lists only in-frame clones, some missing. This sample carries under 50,000 clones, 86% of them seen once, and the ten largest clones take under 0.5%. This chain uses TRBV15 with TRBJ1-1; D call uncertain. The sequences come from CD4+ or CD8+ T cells sorted from blood, collected in a trial of the OX40 agonist ivuxolimab. The receptor comes from an adult with an advanced solid tumor such as melanoma, head and neck, liver or kidney cancer. The CDR3 protein is CATSRDYSAKGAFF. Here the CDR3 DNA reads TGTGCCACCAGCAGAGATTATTCGGCCAAGGGAGCTTTCTTT.